The 7 T cell receptor beta chains listed next were all sequenced from one sample in a study of blood T cell repertoires in COVID-19. Generated by immunoSEQ multiplex PCR, the TCRdb table keeps only in-frame clones and is missing some. The sample holds around 70,000 clones; more than 90% are singletons and the top ten take roughly 1.5%. The sequencing sample was made of peripheral blood. The source of these receptors is a man between 45 and 60 years old with acute or convalescent COVID-19.

This chain connects TRBV5-5 to TRBJ2-1; D remains unclear. Trimming shortened V by 4 bases and J by 3 bases, and 14 bases separated the two germline ends. CDR1 and CDR2 (germline): SGHKS, YYEKEE (reference sequence). This CDR3 has 15 amino acids. The chain's CDR3 is CASSLLPTGYNEQFF. In DNA form, the CDR3 reads TGTGCCAGCAGCCTACTTCCGACTGGCTACAATGAGCAGTTCTTC.

The chain has TRBV7-2 and TRBJ2-1, with 12 nucleotides matching TRBD2. With 5 bases clipped from V and 13 bases from J, the junction kept 6 bases outside the gene matches. CDR1 SGHTA and CDR2 FQGNSA come from the germline V gene. The CDR3 covers 13 residues. CDR3 loop: CASSLASGREQFF. The CDR3 region has the DNA TGTGCCAGCAGCCTCGCTAGCGGGAGGGAACAGTTCTTC.

The CDR3 DNA follows: TGTGCCAGCAGGACACAGGGGGCCGGCAATCAGCCCCAGCATTTT. Encoded protein: CASRTQGAGNQPQHF. The V call is TRBV28, the J call TRBJ1-5; 9 nucleotides match TRBD1. V trimming: 6 bases; J trimming: 2 bases; junction bases outside the gene matches: 5. CDR1 and CDR2 from the germline V gene are MDHEN and SYDVKM. The CDR3 contains 15 residues.

This sequence joins TRBV29-1 and TRBJ2-2; D not resolved. Between the trimmed V and J ends, which lost 7 bases and 6 bases, there was a span of 6 bases. The CDR3 sequence is 10 residues long. The germline V gene encodes CDR1 SQVTM and CDR2 ANQGSEA. Written as DNA, the CDR3 is TGCAGCGCCATTGCCGGGGAGCTGTTTTTT. Protein product: CSAIAGELFF.

V usage is TRBV7-9 and J usage is TRBJ2-7; 8 bases are shared with TRBD1. Trimming at V came to 5 bases and at J to 2 bases, leaving 14 bases not matched to a gene. Germline V gene data show CDR1 as SEHNR and CDR2 as FQNEAQ (reference sequence). The CDR3 sequence is 17 residues long. The CDR3 DNA sequence: TGTGCCAGCAGCACCCTCAGACCGGACAGGGACGCCTACGAGCAGTACGTC. This codes for CASSTLRPDRDAYEQYV.

The chain uses TRBV27 and TRBJ1-4, with TRBD1 matching 9 bases. This CDR3 region has 15 residues. Trimming removed 11 bases from V and 3 bases from J; junction bases left unmatched: 10. Germline loops: CDR1 MNHEY, CDR2 SMNVEV (reference sequence). The CDR3 loop is CACPGQGLPNEKLFF. For the CDR3, the DNA is TGTGCCTGCCCGGGACAGGGTTTACCTAATGAAAAACTGTTTTTT.

V usage is TRBV5-6 and J usage is TRBJ2-3; 15 bases line up with TRBD2. Germline V gives CDR1 SGHDT, CDR2 YYEEEE. V was pared by 4 bases and J by 3 bases, with 6 bases of the junction left unmatched. The CDR3 sequence is 17 residues long. CDR3: CASSTGLAGGVTDTQYF. The CDR3 DNA reads TGTGCCAGCAGCACCGGACTAGCGGGAGGGGTAACAGATACGCAGTATTTT.